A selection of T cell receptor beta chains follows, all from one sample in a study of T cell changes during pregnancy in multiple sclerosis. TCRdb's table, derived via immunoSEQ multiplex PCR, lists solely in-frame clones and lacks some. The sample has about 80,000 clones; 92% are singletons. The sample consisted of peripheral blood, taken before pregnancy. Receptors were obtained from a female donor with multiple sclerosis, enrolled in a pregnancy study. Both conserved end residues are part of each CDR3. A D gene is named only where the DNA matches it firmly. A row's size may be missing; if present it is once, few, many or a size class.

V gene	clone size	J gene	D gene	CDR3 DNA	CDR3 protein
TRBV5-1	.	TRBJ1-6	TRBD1	TGCGCCAGCAGCTCCCTCCAGGGACGAGGGGGCAATTCACCCCTCCACTTT	CASSSLQGRGGNSPLHF
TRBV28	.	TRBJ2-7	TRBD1	TGTGCCAGCAGTCCGGGGACAGGGGACGAGCAGTACTTC	CASSPGTGDEQYF
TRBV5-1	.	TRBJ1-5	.	TGCGCCAGCAGCCCTGGTGTGAGGAGGGATCCCCATCAGCCCCAGCATTTT	CASSPGVRRDPHQPQHF
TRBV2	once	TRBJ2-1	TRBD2	TGTGCCAGCAGTGAAGCGCTCCCGGGGAGGGGTGAGCAGTTCTTC	CASSEALPGRGEQFF
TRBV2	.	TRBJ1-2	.	TGTGCCAGCAGTGCGGGGGACCGAACCCCCTATGGCTACACCTTC	CASSAGDRTPYGYTF
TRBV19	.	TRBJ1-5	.	TGTGCCAGTAGTCTTTTTACAGGGAGTGGACGGGGTAGGGTTCAGCCCCAGCATTTT	CASSLFTGSGRGRVQPQHF
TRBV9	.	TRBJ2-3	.	TGTGCCAGCAGCTCCCCCCGGGACACAAGCACAGATACGCAGTATTTT	CASSSPRDTSTDTQYF
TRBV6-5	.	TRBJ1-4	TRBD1	TGTGCCAGCAGTTCCGCAGGGGGCCCTTTTGAAAAACTGTTTTTT	CASSSAGGPFEKLFF
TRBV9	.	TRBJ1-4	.	TGTGCCAGCAGCGTAGGTGGAGGGAAGGGATCCGAAAAACTGTTTTTT	CASSVGGGKGSEKLFF
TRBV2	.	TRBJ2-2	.	TGTGCCAGCAGGGACTACAGGAACACCGGGGAGCTGTTTTTT	CASRDYRNTGELFF
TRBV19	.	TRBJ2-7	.	TGTGCCAGTAGTATGGCGGGGCATTATTCCTACGAGCAGTACTTC	CASSMAGHYSYEQYF
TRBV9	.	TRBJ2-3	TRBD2	TGTGCCAGCAGCGTAGCTCCGGCGGGGGGCACAGATACGCAGTATTTT	CASSVAPAGGTDTQYF
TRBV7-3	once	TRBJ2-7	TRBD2	TGTGCCAGCAGCTCCAATACGGCGGGGCTAGCGGTTTACGAGCAGTACTTC	CASSSNTAGLAVYEQYF
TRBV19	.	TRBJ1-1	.	TGTGCCAGTAGTATAGAGGGGGCGAGGGCTGAAGCTTTCTTT	CASSIEGARAEAFF
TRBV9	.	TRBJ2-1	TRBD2	TGTGCCAGCAGCGTAGATCCGGGACTAGCGATGGGTACAGGGTATGAGCAGTTCTTC	CASSVDPGLAMGTGYEQFF
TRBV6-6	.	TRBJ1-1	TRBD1	TGTGCCAGCAGGTATGACAGGGGGCGGGACACTGAAGCTTTCTTT	CASRYDRGRDTEAFF
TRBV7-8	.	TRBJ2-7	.	TGTGCCAGCAGCTTAGGCCACTACGCGGCCTACGAGCAGTACTTC	CASSLGHYAAYEQYF
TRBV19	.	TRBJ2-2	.	TGTGCCAGTAGTACCTTCACCGGGGAGCTGTTTTTT	CASSTFTGELFF
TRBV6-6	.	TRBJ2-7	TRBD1	TGTGCCAGCAGTAAGGGACAGGTATGGTACGAGCAGTACTTC	CASSKGQVWYEQYF
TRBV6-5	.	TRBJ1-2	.	TGTGCCAGCTTAGGAGGGAGGGGGTTGCGAGGCTACACCTTC	CASLGGRGLRGYTF
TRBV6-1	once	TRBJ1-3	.	TGTGCCAGCAGCACAGACGCACACTCTGGAAACACCATATATTTT	CASSTDAHSGNTIYF
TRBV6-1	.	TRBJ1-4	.	TGTGCCAGCAGTGAAGCGGGGCGGGGGGAAAAACTGTTTTTT	CASSEAGRGEKLFF
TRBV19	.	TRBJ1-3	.	TGTGCCAGTATCGGCGGTAGTGGTTACACCATATATTTT	CASIGGSGYTIYF
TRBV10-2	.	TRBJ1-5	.	TGCGCCAGCAGTGAAAGGACAGAATATAGCAATCAGCCCCAGCATTTT	CASSERTEYSNQPQHF
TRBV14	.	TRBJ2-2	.	TGTGCCAGCAGCCGTAACAGGGTTGCCGGGGAGCTGTTTTTT	CASSRNRVAGELFF
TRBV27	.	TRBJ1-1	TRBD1	TGTGCCAGCAGTTTACAGGGGGAGAACACTGAAGCTTTCTTT	CASSLQGENTEAFF
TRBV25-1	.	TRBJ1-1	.	TGTGCCAGCAGTGAAATGGGGGGTACCACTGAAGCTTTCTTT	CASSEMGGTTEAFF
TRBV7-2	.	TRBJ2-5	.	TGTGCCAGCAGCCCCCCGGGGAAGACCCAGTACTTC	CASSPPGKTQYF
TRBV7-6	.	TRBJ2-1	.	TGTGCCAGCAGCTTAGAGCAGGGGACCTACAATGAGCAGTTCTTC	CASSLEQGTYNEQFF
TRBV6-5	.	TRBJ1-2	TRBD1	TGTGCCAGCAGGACAACAGGGGGAGGGAACTATGGCTACACCTTC	CASRTTGGGNYGYTF
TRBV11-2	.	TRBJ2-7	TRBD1	TGTGCCAGCAGCTTAACAGGGGGACACGAGCAGTACTTC	CASSLTGGHEQYF
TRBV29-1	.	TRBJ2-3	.	TGCAGCTCTCAGAAGGGGGCAGATACGCAGTATTTT	CSSQKGADTQYF
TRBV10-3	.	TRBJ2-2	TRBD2	TGTGCCATCAGACGACTAGCGGGCAACACCGGGGAGCTGTTTTTT	CAIRRLAGNTGELFF
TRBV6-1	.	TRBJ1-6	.	TGTGCCAGCAGTGTAACAGGTTGGGGTGGGAATTCACCCCTCCACTTT	CASSVTGWGGNSPLHF
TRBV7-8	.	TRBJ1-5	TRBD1	TGTGCCAGCAGCTTCCTAAGGGGGCCCAATCAGCCCCAGCATTTT	CASSFLRGPNQPQHF
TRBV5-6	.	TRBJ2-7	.	TGTGCCAGCAGCACATACAAGAACTACGAGCAGTACTTC	CASSTYKNYEQYF
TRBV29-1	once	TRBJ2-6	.	TGCAGCGTGGGGAGCACGGACCGGGCCAACGTCCTGACTTTC	CSVGSTDRANVLTF
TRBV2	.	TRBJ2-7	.	TGTGCCAGCAGTGATCCTTTGAGTTTGACAGGCTCCCTCGACGAGCAGTACTTC	CASSDPLSLTGSLDEQYF
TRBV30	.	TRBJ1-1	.	TGTGCCTGGACTGTCATCGAGGCTTTCTTT	CAWTVIEAFF
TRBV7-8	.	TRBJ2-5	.	TGTGCCAGCAGCACACGAAGGGGTAGGCAGGAGACCCAGTACTTC	CASSTRRGRQETQYF
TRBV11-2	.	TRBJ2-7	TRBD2	TGTGCCAGCAGTCGACTAGCGGGGGGCTCCTACGAGCAGTACTTC	CASSRLAGGSYEQYF
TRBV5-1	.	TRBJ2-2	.	TGCGCCAGCAACCTTTTAGGAGCGAACACCGGGGAGCTGTTTTTT	CASNLLGANTGELFF
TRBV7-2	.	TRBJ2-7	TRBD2	TGTGCCAGCAGCTTATTTAGCGGGGGGGACGAGCAGTACTTC	CASSLFSGGDEQYF
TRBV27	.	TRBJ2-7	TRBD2	TGTGCCAGCAGTTTATTTTTTAGCGGGACGTACTACGAGCAGTACTTC	CASSLFFSGTYYEQYF
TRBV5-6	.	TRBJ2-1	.	TGTGCCAGCAGTCTGGGGGGTCAGCAGTTCTTC	CASSLGGQQFF
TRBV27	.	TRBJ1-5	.	TGTGCCAGCAGTCCCTACGGCCTAGTAGGACAGCCCCAGCATTTT	CASSPYGLVGQPQHF
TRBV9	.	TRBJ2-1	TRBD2	TGTGCCAGCAGCGTCCTGACTAGCGGGGGGGGTGAGCAGTTCTTC	CASSVLTSGGGEQFF
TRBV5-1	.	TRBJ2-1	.	TGCGCCAGCAGCTACACTGCGGTCAGCTACAATGAGCAGTTCTTC	CASSYTAVSYNEQFF